These 32 T cell receptor beta chains were sequenced from one sample in a study of T cell repertoires in aging, cancer and after chemotherapy. Amplification of TCR beta used genomic DNA extracted from peripheral blood. Multiplex touch-down PCR with TRB-A/B primers amplified rearranged V-D-J TRB sequences. One entry per CDR3 protein results from TCRdb running MiXCR on the multiplex PCR reads. The sample holds 4,800 or so distinct CDR3 sequences, roughly a quarter seen once. The sequencing sample was made of blood. The receptors were gathered from a human donor in good health.

This rearrangement joins TRBV18 to TRBJ1-2; D is uncertain. In germline, CDR1 is KGHSH, CDR2 LQKENI. V was clipped by 1 base and J by 0 bases, with 15 bases between them. The CDR3 sequence is 17 residues long. The CDR3 sequence: CASSPLPSAFSNYGYTF. Written as DNA, the CDR3 is TGTGCCAGCTCACCACTACCGTCCGCTTTTTCTAACTATGGCTACACCTTC. The full variable domain, completed using reference TRBV18 and TRBJ1-2, is NAGVMQNPRHLVRRRGQEARLRCSPMKGHSHVYWYRQLPEEGLKFMVYLQKENIIDESGMPKERFSAEFPKEGPSILRIQQVVRGDSAAYFCASSPLPSAFSNYGYTFGSGTRLTVV.

The J gene is TRBJ1-2, the V gene TRBV7-9; 11 bases agree with TRBD1. Trimming removed 4 bases from V and 4 bases from J; junction bases left unmatched: 2. Germline V gene sequence: CDR1 SEHNR, CDR2 FQNEAQ (reference sequence). The CDR3 sequence is 14 residues long. This CDR3 reads CASSSGQGVYGYTF. The CDR3 region has the DNA TGTGCCAGCAGCTCGGGACAGGGGGTCTATGGCTACACCTTC. Full variable domain (remainder filled in from reference TRBV7-9 and TRBJ1-2): DTGVSQNPRHKITKRGQNVTFRCDPISEHNRLYWYRQTLGQGPEFLTYFQNEAQLEKSRLLSDRFSAERPKGSFSTLEIQRTEQGDSAMYLCASSSGQGVYGYTFGSGTRLTVV.

Relative to its sample, this clonotype is medium-sized. The chain links TRBV19 to TRBJ1-5, with TRBD1 matching 9 bases. This CDR3 region has 18 residues. Germline lookup yields CDR1 LNHDA and CDR2 SQIVND (reference sequence). J gave up 1 base and V 0 bases, and 7 bases lay outside the gene matches. The DNA for the CDR3 is TGTGCCAGTAGTATAGATCCCAGGGACAGGGTCAGCAATCAGCCCCAGCATTTT. This sequence encodes CASSIDPRDRVSNQPQHF.

By its share, this clonotype is medium-sized. This chain links TRBV6-6 with TRBJ1-4, with no clear D. CDR3 length equals 14 residues. V lost 8 bases to trimming and J lost 8 bases, with 18 bases between them. CDR1 is MNHNY, CDR2 SVGAGI, per germline (reference sequence). The CDR3 loop reads CASGYRARNEKLFF. The CDR3 nucleotides are TGTGCCAGCGGCTATAGGGCCCGTAACGAAAAACTGTTTTTT.

This clonotype is classed as medium-sized. CDR3 sequence (DNA): TGTGCCAGCAGCTCCACCGGGGGTAGAGGGGCGAATTCACCCCTCCACTTT. Its protein is CASSSTGGRGANSPLHF. The V call is TRBV11-1, the J call TRBJ1-6, with D possibly matching TRBD1 (5 bases). Germline-derived CDR1 and CDR2 are SGHAT and FQDESV (reference sequence). V was clipped by 4 bases and J by 7 bases, with 20 bases between them. The CDR3 loop spans 17 amino acids.

This clonotype counts as medium-sized. The chain couples TRBV6-2 or TRBV6-3 to TRBJ2-6; possibly TRBD1 for D (5 bases). Trimming removed 7 bases from V and 0 bases from J, with 10 bases in between. The CDR3 is 15 residues long. Germline V gene data show CDR1 as MNHEY and CDR2 as SVGEGT. This chain's CDR3 is CASTKGVSGANVLTF. For the CDR3, the DNA is TGTGCCAGCACCAAAGGGGTCTCTGGGGCCAACGTCCTGACTTTC.

This clonotype counts as medium-sized. The chain carries TRBV5-5 and TRBJ1-2, with D perhaps TRBD1 (5 bases). V shed 0 bases and J shed 6 bases, with 18 bases lying between them. The CDR3 is made up of 16 amino acids. Per the germline V gene, CDR1 is SGHKS and CDR2 is YYEKEE (reference sequence). The chain's CDR3 is CASSLEGAAFRDGYTF. The CDR3 region has the DNA TGTGCCAGCAGCTTGGAAGGGGCAGCCTTTCGCGATGGCTACACCTTC.

This clonotype is medium-sized within its sample. V gene TRBV10-3 combines with J gene TRBJ2-1, with D possibly being TRBD1 or TRBD2 (5 bases each). Trimming left V 8 bases short and J 8 bases short, with 16 bases between. The germline CDR1 and CDR2 sequences are ENHRY and SYGVKD. The length of the CDR3 is 13 residues. Here the CDR3 reads CAIRSGTGDEQFF. CDR3 bases: TGTGCCATCCGCTCCGGGACCGGAGATGAGCAGTTCTTC.

This clonotype was observed a handful of times. The chain carries TRBV18 and TRBJ1-4, with 7 bases fitting TRBD1. Per germline, CDR1 KGHSH and CDR2 LQKENI. This CDR3 region has 17 residues. Germline trimming cut 3 bases from V and 7 bases from J; bases unmatched to any gene: 14. CDR3 residues: CASSPVQGVLVGEKLFF. In nucleotides, the CDR3 is TGTGCCAGCTCACCGGTCCAGGGGGTACTGGTTGGTGAAAAACTGTTTTTT.

By frequency in the sample, this clonotype is medium-sized (0.01 to 0.1%). V is TRBV18 and J is TRBJ1-5; D unclear. Trimming took 2 bases from V and 2 from J, leaving 7 bases between them. Germline V gene lookup returns CDR1 KGHSH and CDR2 LQKENI. The CDR3 extends over 14 amino acids. DNA of the CDR3: TGTGCCAGCTCACCAGACACCCGCAATCAGCCCCAGCATTTT. The encoded protein is CASSPDTRNQPQHF.

This clonotype is labeled medium-sized. The CDR3 protein is CASSYFGTEPSSNTGELFF. The CDR3 DNA is TGTGCCAGCAGTTACTTTGGGACCGAACCCTCCTCGAACACCGGGGAGCTGTTTTTT. The V and J genes are TRBV6-2 or TRBV6-3 and TRBJ2-2; either TRBD1 or TRBD2 may supply D (5 bases each). This CDR3 comprises 19 residues. The V end lost 1 base, the J end lost 0 bases, and 18 bases lay between the germline ends. Germline CDR1 MNHEY, CDR2 SVGEGT.

This clonotype is medium-sized by share. V and J are TRBV6-1 and TRBJ2-2; no reliable D call. Germline assignment: CDR1 MNHNS and CDR2 SASEGT. V dropped 3 bases and J dropped 4 bases, with 0 bases sitting between them. This CDR3 is built from 11 residues. CDR3 DNA sequence: TGTGCCAGCAGTGACACCGGGGAGCTGTTTTTT. This sequence encodes CASSDTGELFF.

This clonotype has only a few counts. V usage is TRBV6-2 or TRBV6-3 and J usage is TRBJ2-5, with 9 bases aligning to TRBD2. The J segment lost 2 bases and the V segment lost 6 bases, leaving 7 bases of the junction unmatched. The CDR3 runs 15 residues. Germline CDR1 is MNHEY and CDR2 is SVGEGT. CDR3 loop: CASRQSGGPQETQYF. CDR3 coding DNA: TGTGCCAGCAGGCAAAGCGGGGGGCCTCAAGAGACCCAGTACTTC.

The V gene is TRBV20-1, the J gene TRBJ2-7; TRBD2 aligns across 8 bases. V was clipped by 0 bases and J by 4 bases; unmatched bases: 11. CDR1 is DFQATT, CDR2 SNEGSKA, per germline (reference sequence). The CDR3 is 16 amino acids. CDR3 amino acids: CSAREFVGRAGYEQYF. In DNA form, the CDR3 reads TGCAGTGCTAGAGAATTCGTCGGGAGGGCCGGGTACGAGCAGTACTTC.

Concerning this clonotype itself: A much larger clone differs from this one at a single base, so this may be a read error. This chain links TRBV6-2 or TRBV6-3 with TRBJ2-7; D not certain. Trimming took 5 bases from V and 4 from J, leaving 12 bases between them. The length of the CDR3 is 13 residues. Germline loops: CDR1 MNHEY, CDR2 SVGEGT. The CDR3 spells CASSRADEYEQYF. CDR3 nucleotides: TGTGCCAGCAGTAGAGCAGACGAATACGAGCAGTACTTC.

This clonotype is classed as medium-sized. This chain links TRBV13 with TRBJ2-2, with a possible D match to TRBD2 (7 bases). The V and J ends lost 5 bases and 4 bases respectively, with 14 bases between them. The CDR3 loop spans 15 amino acids. CDR1 and CDR2 from the germline V gene are PRHDT and FYEKMQ (reference sequence). Here the CDR3 DNA reads TGTGCCAGCAGCGCGTACAGGGAGGGCACCGGGGAGCTGTTTTTT. Its translation is CASSAYREGTGELFF.

This clonotype is labeled medium-sized. The V and J genes are TRBV6-1 and TRBJ1-6; D perhaps matches TRBD1 (5 bases). Germline values: CDR1 MNHNS, CDR2 SASEGT. The CDR3 is 14 amino acids. V dropped 6 bases and J dropped 6 bases, with 12 bases sitting between them. The CDR3, as DNA: TGTGCCAGCAGCGGAAACCAGGGTAATTCACCCCTCCACTTT. Its translation: CASSGNQGNSPLHF.

Notes on this clonotype: One junction end does not reproduce the germline sequence, and a read error may be involved. The chain couples TRBV4-2 to TRBJ2-6; D remains ambiguous. The CDR3 spans 15 residues. Germline CDR1 and CDR2: LGHNA and YNFKEQ. CDR3 sequence reads: CASSQEEAGANVLTF. DNA of the CDR3: TGCGCCAGCAGCCAAGAAGAGGCGGGGGCCAACGTCCTGACTTTC.

This sequence joins TRBV7-2 and TRBJ1-2, with D perhaps TRBD1 (6 bases). This CDR3 comprises 15 residues. V lost 0 bases and J lost 5, with 13 bases in between. Germline V gene data show CDR1 as SGHTA and CDR2 as FQGNSA. Here the CDR3 DNA reads TGTGCCAGCAGCTTAGCAACTAGGGGGGGGTATGGCTACACCTTC. Translating it yields CASSLATRGGYGYTF.

This clonotype has more than one count but fewer than ten. J is TRBJ2-3 and V is TRBV24-1, with a possible D match to TRBD2 (6 bases). Germline values: CDR1 KGHDR, CDR2 SFDVKD. The CDR3 loop spans 15 amino acids. V was cut by 3 bases and J by 3 bases, with 12 bases left in between. The CDR3: CATSDTAGSTDTQYF. The CDR3, as DNA: TGTGCCACCAGTGATACAGCCGGGAGTACAGATACGCAGTATTTT.

In its sample, this clonotype ranks as medium-sized. This chain's CDR3 is CASSLAGGNEQFF. Here the CDR3 DNA reads TGTGCCAGCAGCTTAGCGGGCGGCAATGAGCAGTTCTTC. V and J are TRBV7-6 and TRBJ2-1; unclear D gene. This CDR3 has 13 residues. V was pared by 0 bases and J by 6 bases, with 6 bases between. CDR1 and CDR2 (germline): SGHVS, FNYEAQ.

On this clonotype itself: This may be a read error, as it is one base from a much larger clone. The V call is TRBV30, the J call TRBJ2-7; 9 bases match TRBD1. Per the germline V gene, CDR1 is GTSNPN and CDR2 is SVGIG (reference sequence). CDR3 length equals 13 residues. V was pared by 4 bases and J by 8 bases, with 9 bases of the junction left unmatched. DNA of the CDR3: TGTGCCTGGACGGACAGGGGAAACGACAAGCAGTACTTC. It specifies CAWTDRGNDKQYF.

A few counts support this clonotype. The rearrangement links TRBV27 to TRBJ1-5, with D perhaps TRBD1 (5 bases). The germline V gene encodes CDR1 MNHEY and CDR2 SMNVEV (reference sequence). Trimming took 6 bases from V and 5 from J, leaving 14 bases between them. CDR3 length equals 14 residues. The CDR3 protein is CASSRTNSDQPQHF. The CDR3, as DNA: TGTGCCAGCAGCAGGACAAATTCGGATCAGCCCCAGCATTTT.

This clonotype is labeled large (0.1 to 1%). J is TRBJ2-7 and V is TRBV29-1, with D perhaps TRBD2 (6 bases). The germline V and J ends were trimmed by 6 bases and 5 bases, with 17 bases remaining between them. Germline V CDR1 and CDR2: SQVTM, ANQGSEA. The CDR3 consists of 13 residues. The CDR3 coding sequence is TGCAGCGTAAGGGACTTCCTCGCGGACGAGCAGTACTTC. Residues: CSVRDFLADEQYF.

Within the sample, this clonotype is medium-sized. V gene TRBV6-2 or TRBV6-3 combines with J gene TRBJ2-5; maybe TRBD1 (6 bases). Trimming removed 7 bases from V and 4 bases from J, with 16 bases in between. CDR1 and CDR2 from the germline V gene are MNHEY and SVGEGT. CDR3 length: 14 residues. The DNA for the CDR3 is TGTGCCAGCACCTCCAAGGGCAGGGGAGAGACCCAGTACTTC. Protein: CASTSKGRGETQYF.

This clonotype is medium-sized. The chain combines TRBV19 with TRBJ2-1, with TRBD2 matching over 9 bases. V lost 8 bases and J lost 7; bases outside the gene matches: 9. The germline V gene encodes CDR1 LNHDA and CDR2 SQIVND (reference sequence). The CDR3 is 14 residues long. As DNA, the CDR3 is TGTGCCAGTCGTAGCGGGAGAAACCAGAATGAGCAGTTCTTC. It yields the protein CASRSGRNQNEQFF.

V and J are TRBV10-3 and TRBJ2-7, with 7 bases identical to TRBD1. J gave up 0 bases and V 0 bases, and 2 bases lay outside the gene matches. CDR1 ENHRY and CDR2 SYGVKD come from the germline V gene. This CDR3 contains 15 residues. As DNA, the CDR3 is TGTGCCATCAGTGAGTCACAGGGGAGCTCCTACGAGCAGTACTTC. Its translation is CAISESQGSSYEQYF.

This clonotype was seen only a few times. The J gene is TRBJ2-7, the V gene TRBV5-1; 7 positions agree with TRBD1. V shed 0 bases and J 2 bases; nucleotides not matched to a gene: 17. The CDR3 spans 19 residues. Looked up from germline, CDR1 is SGHRS and CDR2 is YFSETQ. The CDR3 loop reads CASSLEPGQRTNPAYEQYF. The CDR3 DNA sequence: TGCGCCAGCAGCTTGGAACCGGGACAGAGAACCAATCCCGCCTACGAGCAGTACTTC.

This clonotype is labeled medium-sized. J is TRBJ2-5 and V is TRBV29-1; TRBD2 aligns across 7 bases. CDR1 and CDR2 (germline): SQVTM, ANQGSEA. The CDR3 is made up of 15 amino acids. Unmatched junction bases numbered 16, after V lost 7 bases and J lost 5 bases. CDR3 nucleotide sequence: TGCAGCGCCTCCTCTCCTAGCGGCACGGGGGAGACCCAGTACTTC. This sequence encodes CSASSPSGTGETQYF.

The rearrangement joins TRBV28 to TRBJ2-6, with D tentatively TRBD1 (5 bases). The germline V gene has CDR1 MDHEN and CDR2 SYDVKM. Trimming shortened V by 2 bases and J by 1 base, and 6 bases separated the two germline ends. CDR3 length: 15 amino acids. The CDR3 coding sequence is TGTGCCAGCAGTTTACAGGGATCTGGGGCCAACGTCCTGACTTTC. Translated: CASSLQGSGANVLTF.

Note on this clonotype: This may be a read error, as it is one base from a much larger clone. This chain's CDR3 is CASSTHNAGNYEQYF. The CDR3 DNA follows: TGTGCCAGCAGTACGCATAATGCGGGGAACTACGAGCAGTACTTC. The chain has TRBV27 and TRBJ2-7; perhaps TRBD2 as D (6 bases). V shed 5 bases and J shed 3 bases, with 17 bases lying between them. The germline gives CDR1 MNHEY, CDR2 SMNVEV (reference sequence). CDR3 length: 15 residues.

This clonotype showed up just a few times. The chain carries TRBV27 and TRBJ2-7; tentatively, D is TRBD1 (6 bases). Germline CDR1 and CDR2: MNHEY and SMNVEV (reference sequence). This CDR3 is 14 amino acids long. Trimming cost V 5 bases and J 0 bases, with 11 bases left between them. CDR3 residues: CASSPGQRSYEQYF. For the CDR3, the DNA is TGTGCCAGCAGTCCCGGACAGCGCTCCTACGAGCAGTACTTC.